These 23 T cell receptor beta chains were all obtained from the same sample, sequenced in a study of STAT5B mutations in CD4+ large granular lymphocyte leukemia. Only in-frame clones appear in the TCRdb table, and some are missing; sequencing was by immunoSEQ multiplex PCR. The table records about 38,000 clones, under 85% of them present only once. Source material: CD4+ T cells from blood buffy coats. These receptors all come from a human donor in good health.

The chain carries TRBV29-1 and TRBJ1-2; the D gene is possibly TRBD1 (6 bases). The V gene lost 5 bases and the J gene lost 7 bases, with 11 bases spanning the gap. Looked up from germline, CDR1 is SQVTM and CDR2 is ANQGSEA. The CDR3 extends over 11 amino acids. In DNA form, the CDR3 reads TGCAGCGTTTTACAGGGTCTTGGCTACACCTTC. Translated, it gives CSVLQGLGYTF. Drawing the rest from reference TRBV29-1 and TRBJ1-2, the complete variable domain is SAVISQKPSRDICQRGTSLTIQCQVDSQVTMMFWYRQQPGQSLTLIATANQGSEATYESGFVIDKFPISRPNLTFSTLTVSNMSPEDSSIYLCSVLQGLGYTFGSGTRLTVV.

The J gene is TRBJ2-7, the V gene TRBV5-1; 12 nucleotides agree with TRBD1. Trimming took 3 bases from V and 5 from J; bases not matched to a gene: 3. CDR1 SGHRS and CDR2 YFSETQ come from the germline V gene. The CDR3 is 14 residues long. CDR3 residues: CASSYGTGGDEQYF. As DNA, the CDR3 is TGCGCCAGCAGCTATGGGACAGGGGGCGACGAGCAGTACTTC.

The V and J genes are TRBV25-1 and TRBJ2-5, with 13 bases fitting TRBD2. J was trimmed by 1 base and V by 7 bases; bases with no gene match: 3. In germline, CDR1 is MGHDK, CDR2 SYGVNS. This CDR3 contains 15 residues. CDR3 sequence: CASNGLAGAQETQYF. CDR3 coding DNA: TGTGCCAGCAACGGACTAGCGGGGGCCCAAGAGACCCAGTACTTC. Supplemented by reference TRBV25-1 and TRBJ2-5, the full variable domain reads EADIYQTPRYLVIGTGKKITLECSQTMGHDKMYWYQQDPGMELHLIHYSYGVNSTEKGDLSSESTVSRIRTEHFPLTLESARPSHTSQYLCASNGLAGAQETQYFGPGTRLLVL.

This clone was seen just once. V gene TRBV30 combines with J gene TRBJ2-5; D remains ambiguous. The germline V and J ends were trimmed by 5 bases and 5 bases, with 15 bases remaining between them. Per germline, CDR1 GTSNPN and CDR2 SVGIG (reference sequence). The CDR3 covers 13 residues. The CDR3 loop is CAWQPSGRETQYF. CDR3 nucleotide sequence: TGTGCCTGGCAGCCCTCCGGACGGGAGACCCAGTACTTC.

The chain uses TRBV18 and TRBJ2-5, with TRBD2 as a possible D gene (6 bases). CDR1 is KGHSH and CDR2 is LQKENI in the germline V gene. V lost 3 bases to trimming and J lost 2 bases, with 13 bases between them. This CDR3 has 15 residues. CDR3 sequence reads: CASSPWRGEQETQYF. The CDR3 coding sequence is TGTGCCAGCTCACCGTGGCGGGGCGAACAAGAGACCCAGTACTTC.

The gene calls are TRBV11-1 and TRBJ1-2, with a tentative D call TRBD1 (6 bases). Trimming took off 5 bases at V and 4 bases at J, with 14 bases between the two ends. The CDR3 spans 14 residues. Germline V lookup: CDR1 SGHAT, CDR2 FQDESV (reference sequence). In DNA, the CDR3 is TGTGCCAGCAGCCCCACAGGGCCCGTCTATGGCTACACCTTC. Translating gives CASSPTGPVYGYTF.

The chain recombines TRBV7-2 with TRBJ2-5, with D perhaps given as TRBD1 or TRBD2 (6 bases each). This CDR3 contains 15 residues. The germline V and J ends were trimmed by 8 bases and 3 bases, with 19 bases remaining between them. Germline V gene lookup returns CDR1 SGHTA and CDR2 FQGNSA. The CDR3 spells CASSPGGLAKETQYF. The CDR3 bases are TGTGCCAGCTCCCCTGGGGGGCTAGCGAAAGAGACCCAGTACTTC.

V usage is TRBV29-1 and J usage is TRBJ2-2; D uncertain. Germline CDR1 SQVTM, CDR2 ANQGSEA. The length of the CDR3 is 14 residues. The V end lost 6 bases, the J end lost 5 bases, and 16 bases lay between the germline ends. In nucleotides, the CDR3 is TGCAGCGTGGTAGTGGCGCAAGCTACCGGGGAGCTGTTTTTT. Its translation: CSVVVAQATGELFF.

Only a few counts were recorded for this clone. The V and J genes are TRBV4-1 and TRBJ1-1; D might be TRBD1 (5 bases). The CDR3 length is 14 residues. Per germline, CDR1 MGHRA and CDR2 YSYEKL. Trimming stripped 7 bases from V and 8 bases from J, with 20 bases between. The CDR3 DNA reads as TGCGCCAGCAACCAGCAGGGTCTTTTGGCCGAAGCTTTCTTT. This gives the protein CASNQQGLLAEAFF.

This chain links TRBV10-3 with TRBJ1-6; D gene ambiguous. The CDR3 is made up of 14 amino acids. The germline V gene encodes CDR1 ENHRY and CDR2 SYGVKD. V shed 0 bases and J shed 8 bases, with 8 bases lying between them. The CDR3 here is CAISESMRDSPLHF. DNA for the CDR3: TGTGCCATCAGTGAGTCGATGAGGGATTCACCCCTCCACTTT.

The genes are TRBV6-5 and TRBJ1-1; D is uncertain. V was trimmed by 6 bases and J by 5 bases, leaving 10 bases between them. This CDR3 is built from 12 residues. CDR1 MNHEY and CDR2 SVGAGI come from the germline V gene. This CDR3 reads CASSPSGTEAFF. In DNA, the CDR3 is TGTGCCAGCAGCCCCTCGGGTACTGAAGCTTTCTTT.

J is TRBJ2-2 and V is TRBV5-1; D tentatively fits TRBD1 or TRBD2 (6 bases each). Germline V gene data show CDR1 as SGHRS and CDR2 as YFSETQ. The CDR3 consists of 15 residues. Trimming shortened V by 0 bases and J by 6 bases, and 12 bases separated the two germline ends. CDR3 sequence: CASSLEGGVPGELFF. In DNA, the CDR3 is TGCGCCAGCAGCTTGGAGGGGGGCGTCCCCGGGGAGCTGTTTTTT.

The V call is TRBV2, the J call TRBJ1-1; D uncertain. The V and J ends lost 3 bases and 7 bases respectively, with 9 bases between them. Germline-derived CDR1 and CDR2 are SNHLY and FYNNEI. This CDR3 spans 12 amino acids. In DNA form, the CDR3 reads TGTGCCAGCAGTGATTCACAAGTTGAAGCTTTCTTT. Its translation is CASSDSQVEAFF.

V and J are TRBV7-9 and TRBJ2-3, with a possible D match to TRBD2 (6 bases). Germline CDR1 reads SEHNR; CDR2 reads FQNEAQ (reference sequence). This CDR3 region has 15 residues. The V and J ends lost 0 bases and 2 bases respectively, with 9 bases between them. The CDR3 coding sequence is TGTGCCAGCAGCTTAGCCCAGGACTACACAGATACGCAGTATTTT. Protein product: CASSLAQDYTDTQYF.

The V gene is TRBV11-2, the J gene TRBJ1-6, with D possibly TRBD1 on 5 matching bases. The CDR3 has 14 residues. V lost 5 bases to trimming and J lost 8 bases, with 13 bases between them. Germline V gene sequence: CDR1 SGHAT, CDR2 FQNNGV. The CDR3 region has the DNA TGTGCCAGCAGCGCCTGGGACTCTGATTCACCCCTCCACTTT. Protein sequence: CASSAWDSDSPLHF.

This chain joins TRBV7-2 and TRBJ1-3, with D hard to call. The CDR3 has 14 amino acids. Germline V gene data show CDR1 as SGHTA and CDR2 as FQGNSA. With 2 bases removed from V and 1 base from J, the gap between germline ends came to 6 bases. The CDR3 region has the DNA TGTGCCAGCAGCTTAAGGCTGTCTGGAAACACCATATATTTT. Its translation is CASSLRLSGNTIYF.

The genes are TRBV11-2 and TRBJ2-5; 8 bases match TRBD1. Germline V gene data show CDR1 as SGHAT and CDR2 as FQNNGV. The CDR3 has 15 residues. V trimming: 1 base; J trimming: 5 bases; junction bases outside the gene matches: 6. The CDR3 coding sequence is TGTGCCAGCAGCTTAGGGACAGGGTTTTTCGAGACCCAGTACTTC. Protein: CASSLGTGFFETQYF.

The genes are TRBV7-2 and TRBJ2-7; perhaps TRBD2 as D (5 bases). The CDR3 contains 13 residues. The V end was cut by 3 bases, the J end by 5 bases, with 11 bases between. Germline V CDR1 and CDR2: SGHTA, FQGNSA. CDR3 loop: CASSFSVGDEQYF. CDR3 sequence (DNA): TGTGCCAGCAGCTTTAGCGTCGGAGACGAGCAGTACTTC.

This clone was recorded a few times. This chain uses TRBV2 with TRBJ2-1; D gene uncertain. The CDR3 is 13 residues long. Germline assignment: CDR1 SNHLY and CDR2 FYNNEI. The V gene lost 1 base and the J gene lost 7 bases, with 8 bases spanning the gap. This CDR3 reads CASSEVTLNEQFF. The CDR3, as DNA: TGTGCCAGCAGTGAAGTCACTCTGAATGAGCAGTTCTTC.

This chain connects TRBV6-1 to TRBJ1-2; D gene ambiguous. CDR1 MNHNS and CDR2 SASEGT come from the germline V gene. Trimming took off 7 bases at V and 2 bases at J, with 5 bases between the two ends. This CDR3 comprises 11 residues. CDR3 amino acids: CASKRNYGYTF. The CDR3 nucleotides read TGTGCCAGCAAACGGAACTATGGCTACACCTTC.

The table lists this clone with a few counts. V is TRBV5-1 and J is TRBJ1-3; 7 nucleotides line up with TRBD1. J was trimmed by 0 bases and V by 4 bases; bases with no gene match: 4. From germline, CDR1 is SGHRS and CDR2 YFSETQ. The CDR3 sequence is 15 residues long. The CDR3 bases are TGCGCCAGCAGCGCGGGACAGAACTCTGGAAACACCATATATTTT. Its translation: CASSAGQNSGNTIYF.

The V call is TRBV5-1, the J call TRBJ1-1; weak D call: TRBD1 (6 bases). This CDR3 contains 17 residues. Trimming removed 4 bases at V and 2 bases at J, with 21 bases between. The germline V gene encodes CDR1 SGHRS and CDR2 YFSETQ. CDR3 in amino acids: CASSPKDSLYFNTEAFF. The CDR3 nucleotides are TGCGCCAGCAGCCCCAAGGACAGCCTGTATTTTAACACTGAAGCTTTCTTT.

V gene TRBV7-2 combines with J gene TRBJ2-7; 10 nucleotides align to TRBD1. Germline V gene sequence: CDR1 SGHTA, CDR2 FQGNSA. The CDR3 contains 15 residues. V lost 5 bases, J lost 2 bases, and 6 bases stayed unmatched. The CDR3, as DNA: TGTGCCAGCAGCCGCACCGGGACAGGGGCCTACGAGCAGTACTTC. It yields the protein CASSRTGTGAYEQYF.